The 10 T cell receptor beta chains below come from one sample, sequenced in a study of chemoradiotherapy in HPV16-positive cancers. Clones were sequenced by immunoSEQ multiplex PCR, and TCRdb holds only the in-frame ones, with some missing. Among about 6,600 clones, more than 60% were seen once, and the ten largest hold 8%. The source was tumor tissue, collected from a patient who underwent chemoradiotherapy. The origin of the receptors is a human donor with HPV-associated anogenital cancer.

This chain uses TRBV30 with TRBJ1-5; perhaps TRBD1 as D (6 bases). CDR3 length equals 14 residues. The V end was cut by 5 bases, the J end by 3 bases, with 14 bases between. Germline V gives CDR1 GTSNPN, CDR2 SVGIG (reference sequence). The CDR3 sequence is CAWGGRGYNQPQHF. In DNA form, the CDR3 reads TGTGCCTGGGGGGGGAGGGGGTACAATCAGCCCCAGCATTTT.

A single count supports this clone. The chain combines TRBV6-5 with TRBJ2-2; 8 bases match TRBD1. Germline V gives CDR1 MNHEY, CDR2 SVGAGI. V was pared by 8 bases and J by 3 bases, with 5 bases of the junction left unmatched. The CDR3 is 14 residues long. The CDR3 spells CASLGTGHTGELFF. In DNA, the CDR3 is TGTGCCAGCCTCGGGACAGGCCACACCGGGGAGCTGTTTTTT.

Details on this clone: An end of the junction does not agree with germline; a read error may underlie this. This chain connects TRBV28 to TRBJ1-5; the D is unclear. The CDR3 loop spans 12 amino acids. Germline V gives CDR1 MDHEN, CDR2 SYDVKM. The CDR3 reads CASSFGRQAQHF. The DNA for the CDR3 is TGTGCCAGCAGTTTTGGACGTCAGGCCCAGCATTTT.

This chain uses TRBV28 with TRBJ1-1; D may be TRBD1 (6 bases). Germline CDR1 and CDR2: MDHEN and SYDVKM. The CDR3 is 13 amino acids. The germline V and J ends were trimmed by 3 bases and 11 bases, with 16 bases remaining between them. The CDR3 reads CASSLGGIVAAFF. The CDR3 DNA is TGTGCCAGCAGTTTGGGGGGCATCGTGGCCGCTTTCTTT.

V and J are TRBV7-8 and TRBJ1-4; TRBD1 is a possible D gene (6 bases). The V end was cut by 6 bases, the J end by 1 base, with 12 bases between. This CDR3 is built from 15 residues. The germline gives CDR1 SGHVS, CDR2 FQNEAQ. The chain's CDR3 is CASRPLGGTNEKLFF. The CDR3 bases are TGTGCCAGCAGACCCCTAGGGGGAACTAATGAAAAACTGTTTTTT.

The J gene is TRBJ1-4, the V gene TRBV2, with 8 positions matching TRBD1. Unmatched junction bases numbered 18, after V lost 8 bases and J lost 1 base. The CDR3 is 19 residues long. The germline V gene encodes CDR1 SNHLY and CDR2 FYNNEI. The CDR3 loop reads CASRRRTGRGVLTNEKLFF. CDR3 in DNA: TGTGCCAGCCGACGAAGGACAGGGAGAGGGGTATTAACTAATGAAAAACTGTTTTTT.

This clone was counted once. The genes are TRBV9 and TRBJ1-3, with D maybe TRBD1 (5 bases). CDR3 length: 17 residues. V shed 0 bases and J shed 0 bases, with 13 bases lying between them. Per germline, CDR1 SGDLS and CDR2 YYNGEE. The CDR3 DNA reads TGTGCCAGCAGCGTAGGACAGCCTATAGACTCTGGAAACACCATATATTTT. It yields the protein CASSVGQPIDSGNTIYF.

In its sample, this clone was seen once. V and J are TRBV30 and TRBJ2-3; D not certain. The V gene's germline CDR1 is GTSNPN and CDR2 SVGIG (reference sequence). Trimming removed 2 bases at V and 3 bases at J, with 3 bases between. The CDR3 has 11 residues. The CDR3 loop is CAWSSTDTQYF. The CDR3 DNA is TGTGCCTGGAGTTCGACAGATACGCAGTATTTT.

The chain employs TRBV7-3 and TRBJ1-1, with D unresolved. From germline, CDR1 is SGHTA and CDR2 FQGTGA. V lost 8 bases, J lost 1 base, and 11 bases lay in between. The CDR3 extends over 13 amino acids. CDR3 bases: TGTGCCAGCGCGACGGGTGCGAACACTGAAGCTTTCTTT. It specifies CASATGANTEAFF.

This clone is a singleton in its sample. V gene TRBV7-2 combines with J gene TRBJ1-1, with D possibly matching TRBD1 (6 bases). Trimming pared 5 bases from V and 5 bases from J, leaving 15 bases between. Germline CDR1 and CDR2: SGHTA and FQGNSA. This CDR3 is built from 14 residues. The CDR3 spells CASSQQGMGTEAFF. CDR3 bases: TGTGCCAGCAGCCAACAGGGAATGGGGACTGAAGCTTTCTTT.